This T cell receptor (beta chain) was captured in a study of blood T cell repertoires in COVID-19 (dated by TCRdb to the early 2020s). With respect to the entire study: Collaborator samples came from the United States, Italy and Spain and covered acute and convalescent phases of COVID-19. The sample metadata nearly always contained a de-identified subject ID, COVID-19 status, age in years and sex. The prospective study material was composed of cDNA or gDNA derived from T cells, B-cell-depleted T cells, or PBMCs. Where available, HLA class I and class II types were obtained from metadata supplied by the sample provider rather than from assay-based typing. The repertoires were made available in a free public database intended to serve as a resource for research on the immune response to SARS-CoV-2. Samples came from the ongoing ImmuneRACE study (first 160 participants) plus 1,254 subjects from 6 global collaborators. Deeply sampled blood TCRbeta repertoires from subjects exposed to, actively infected with, or recovered from COVID-19 were included in the dataset.

Each collaborating institution followed its own protocols to collect whole blood in K2EDTA tubes. For TCRbeta analysis, collaborators shipped samples as frozen whole blood, isolated PBMCs, or DNA extracted from either of those sample types. Summary of the overall study and its limitations: How much clinical and demographic metadata was included differed by source and by participant, and the metadata was provided uncurated.

As for this clone: This receptor's antigen is unknown. No base-level quality is on record; no much larger clone is a single base apart.

The immunoSEQ Assay, a bias-controlled multiplex PCR, was used to amplify TCRbeta CDR3 regions from genomic DNA. The source study handled its data this way. Nucleated cell counts per sample were estimated from amplification of reference gene primers within the assay. Sequence reads were collapsed and filtered to measure the absolute abundance of every unique TCRbeta CDR3 rearrangement. For each sample, productive Simpson clonality was calculated as the square root of Simpson's diversity index across productive rearrangements. TCRdb stores this immuneACCESS table with in-frame sequences only. Part of the clones is absent; in the studies checked, under half of the shortfall reflects unresolved V genes, and no reason is known for the rest. V, J and clone size are those of that table, while D and trimming were read from the DNA. The sample table records 200,000 to 250,000 clones; approximately 82% of these occur just once. Together, the top ten hold approximately 4% of the sample.

V is pruned by 2 bases and J by 7 bases, leaving 4 bases of the junction without a gene match. Counted from cysteine to phenylalanine, this CDR3 has 13 amino acids. Here the CDR3 DNA is all that survives: 39 bases in frame from base 1. The germline V gene supplies CDR1 SGDLS and CDR2 YYNGEE. The chain is made from TRBV9 and TRBJ1-2, and TRBD1 aligns with 8 junction nucleotides. The source is a woman aged 80 or over with acute or convalescent COVID-19. Sequencing was performed on peripheral blood. The DNA reads as follows: TGTGCCAGCAGCGTGAGGACAGGGAGTGGCTACACCTTC. Its protein reads: CASSVRTGSGYTF.